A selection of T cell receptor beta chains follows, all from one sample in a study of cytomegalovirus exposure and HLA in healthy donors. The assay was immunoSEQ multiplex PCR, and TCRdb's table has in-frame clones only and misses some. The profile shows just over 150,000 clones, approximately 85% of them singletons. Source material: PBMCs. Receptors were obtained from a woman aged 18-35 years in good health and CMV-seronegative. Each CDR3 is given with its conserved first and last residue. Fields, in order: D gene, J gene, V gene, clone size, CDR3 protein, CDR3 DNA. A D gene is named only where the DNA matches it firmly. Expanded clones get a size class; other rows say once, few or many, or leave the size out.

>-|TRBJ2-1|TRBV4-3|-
CASSQDGFSGVYNEQFF
TGCGCCAGCAGCCAAGACGGGTTTTCAGGGGTGTACAATGAGCAGTTCTTC
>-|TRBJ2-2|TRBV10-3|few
CAISELTASNTGELFF
TGTGCCATCAGTGAGTTGACAGCTTCGAACACCGGGGAGCTGTTTTTT
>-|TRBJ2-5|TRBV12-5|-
CASGFVGTDRGETQYF
TGTGCTAGTGGTTTTGTCGGGACAGACCGGGGGGAGACCCAGTACTTC
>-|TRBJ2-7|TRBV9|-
CASSPRASALPTYEQYF
TGTGCCAGCAGCCCCCGGGCTAGCGCACTACCGACCTACGAGCAGTACTTC
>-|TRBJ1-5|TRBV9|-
CDARDQPQHF
TGTGATGCCCGCGATCAGCCCCAGCATTTT
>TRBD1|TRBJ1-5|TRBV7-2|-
CASSFDREPQPQHF
TGTGCCAGCAGCTTCGACAGGGAGCCTCAGCCCCAGCATTTT
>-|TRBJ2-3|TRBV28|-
CASSPLADTQYF
TGTGCCAGCAGTCCCCTAGCGGATACGCAGTATTTT
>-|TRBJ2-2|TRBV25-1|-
CASSDARGFAGELFF
TGTGCCAGCAGTGACGCTCGGGGTTTTGCCGGGGAGCTGTTTTTT
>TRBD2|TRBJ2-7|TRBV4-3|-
CASSQGTGTTSYEQYF
TGCGCCAGCAGCCAGGGTACCGGGACTACCTCCTACGAGCAGTACTTC
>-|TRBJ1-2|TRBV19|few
CASTTGGTNYGYTF
TGTGCCAGTACCACCGGGGGTACTAACTATGGCTACACCTTC
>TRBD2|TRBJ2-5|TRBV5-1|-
CASSLALAGAGETQYF
TGCGCCAGCAGCTTGGCCCTAGCGGGAGCAGGAGAGACCCAGTACTTC
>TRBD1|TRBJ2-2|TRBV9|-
CASSVEGARVRAGELFF
TGTGCCAGCAGCGTAGAGGGGGCTCGAGTTCGGGCCGGGGAGCTGTTTTTT
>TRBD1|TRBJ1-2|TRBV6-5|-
CASRDPGQVYGYTF
TGTGCCAGCAGGGACCCGGGACAGGTCTATGGCTACACCTTC
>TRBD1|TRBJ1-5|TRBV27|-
CASSPGQGSNQPQHF
TGTGCCAGCAGCCCGGGACAGGGAAGCAATCAGCCCCAGCATTTT
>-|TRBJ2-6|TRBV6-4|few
CASSRDRQGSGANVLTF
TGTGCCAGCAGTCGAGACCGCCAGGGGTCTGGGGCCAACGTCCTGACTTTC
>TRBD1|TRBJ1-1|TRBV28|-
CASSLTGTGTEAFF
TGTGCCAGCAGTTTAACCGGGACAGGGACTGAAGCTTTCTTT
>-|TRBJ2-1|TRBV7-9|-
CASSSAGTFLNDEQFF
TGTGCCAGCAGCTCTGCGGGGACCTTCCTCAATGATGAGCAGTTCTTC
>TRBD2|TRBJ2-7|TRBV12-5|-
CASGLTGGVESEQYF
TGTGCTAGTGGCTTGACGGGGGGTGTGGAGTCCGAGCAGTACTTC
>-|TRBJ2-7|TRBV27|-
CASSSRGLDEQYF
TGTGCCAGCAGTAGCAGGGGTTTGGACGAGCAGTACTTC
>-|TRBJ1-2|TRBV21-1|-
CASSKDSPYGYTF
TGTGCCAGCAGCAAAGACAGTCCTTATGGCTACACCTTC
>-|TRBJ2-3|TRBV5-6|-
CASSPLAGTDTQYF
TGTGCCAGCAGCCCGCTCGCAGGCACCGATACGCAGTATTTT
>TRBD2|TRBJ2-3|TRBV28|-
CASSLAGGKDTQYF
TGTGCCAGCAGTTTAGCGGGGGGGAAGGATACGCAGTATTTT
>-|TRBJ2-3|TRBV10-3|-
CAISDDLSGSDTQYF
TGTGCCATCAGTGATGATTTATCAGGCTCAGATACGCAGTATTTT
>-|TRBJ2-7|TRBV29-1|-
CSVAKGAYEQYF
TGCAGCGTTGCCAAGGGGGCCTACGAGCAGTACTTC
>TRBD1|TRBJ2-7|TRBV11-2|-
CASSLSGTGVQDEQYF
TGTGCCAGCAGCTTGTCCGGGACAGGGGTCCAGGACGAGCAGTACTTC
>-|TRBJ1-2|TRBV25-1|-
CASSDLGGYGYTF
TGTGCCAGCAGTGACCTGGGAGGTTATGGCTACACCTTC
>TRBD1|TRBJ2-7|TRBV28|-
CASMIGTGASYEQYF
TGTGCCAGCATGATAGGGACAGGGGCCTCCTACGAGCAGTACTTC
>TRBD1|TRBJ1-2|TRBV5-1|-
CASNLSGDRGYGYTF
TGCGCCAGCAATTTATCCGGGGACAGGGGCTATGGCTACACCTTC
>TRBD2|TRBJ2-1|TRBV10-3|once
CAISESAGGPSGEQFF
TGTGCCATCAGTGAATCAGCGGGAGGACCTTCGGGTGAGCAGTTCTTC
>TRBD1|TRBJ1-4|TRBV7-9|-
CASSADREPNEKLFF
TGTGCCAGCAGCGCGGACAGGGAACCTAATGAAAAACTGTTTTTT
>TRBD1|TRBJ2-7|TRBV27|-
CASSDLRDRTYEQYF
TGTGCCAGCAGCGACCTCCGGGACAGGACCTACGAGCAGTACTTC